This note documents a single T cell receptor (beta chain) sequence. The data derive from a study of response to subunit inactivated influenza vaccine. The germline V and J ends were trimmed by 5 bases and 8 bases, with 13 bases remaining between them. Germline V CDR1 and CDR2: LNHDA, SQIVND (reference sequence). The CDR3 totals 13 residues. MiXCR was run by TCRdb on the RT-PCR reads, yielding one entry per CDR3 protein. The sample includes roughly 790,000 distinct CDR3 sequences, around 20% of them seen just once. The material was PBMCs from blood, obtained 5 days after vaccination. The receptor was isolated from a man aged 50-59 years who received an inactivated influenza vaccine. The rearrangement uses TRBV19 and TRBJ2-1, with D perhaps given as TRBD1 or TRBD2 (5 bases each). The DNA for the CDR3 is TGTGCCAGTAGTTCCCGAGGGGTGGATGAGCAGTTCTTC. It is translated as CASSSRGVDEQFF.